This T cell receptor beta chain originates from a study of blood T cell repertoires in COVID-19. Study-level background: T cells, B-cell-depleted T cells, or PBMCs supplied cDNA or gDNA.

Per the original data handling: Estimation of nucleated cell counts was performed using reference gene primer amplification. Data came from immunoSEQ multiplex PCR; TCRdb stores just in-frame clones and leaves some out. That table gives V, J and clone size, and the DNA gave D and trimming. The table records 200,000 or so clones, about 89% of them present only once. V was clipped by 2 bases and J by 2 bases, with 8 bases between them. The CDR3 extends over 14 amino acids. Germline loops: CDR1 LNHDA, CDR2 SQIVND (reference sequence). Notes on this clone: Other DNA sequences in this sample translate to the same CDR3.

The receptor comes from a man between 60 and 75 years old who had recovered from COVID-19. Sequencing was done on a sample of peripheral blood. The rearrangement links TRBV19 to TRBJ2-3, with D perhaps matching TRBD1 (5 bases). The DNA for the CDR3 is TGTGCCAGTAGTATAAGGGGCGCCACAGATACGCAGTATTTT. Protein sequence: CASSIRGATDTQYF.